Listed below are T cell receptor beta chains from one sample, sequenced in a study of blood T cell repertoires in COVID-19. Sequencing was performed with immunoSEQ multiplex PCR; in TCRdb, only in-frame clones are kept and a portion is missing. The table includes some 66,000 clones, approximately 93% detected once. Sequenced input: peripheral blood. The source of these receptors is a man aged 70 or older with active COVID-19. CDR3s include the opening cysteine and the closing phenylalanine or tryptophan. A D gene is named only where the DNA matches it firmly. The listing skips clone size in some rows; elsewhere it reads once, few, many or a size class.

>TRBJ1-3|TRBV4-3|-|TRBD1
TGCGCCAGCAGCCAAGATTACAGGGGGCAGAGCTCTGGAAACACCATATATTTT
CASSQDYRGQSSGNTIYF
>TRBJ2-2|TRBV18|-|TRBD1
TGTGCCAGCTCACCCAGGCAGGGGGAGACCGGGGAGCTGTTTTTT
CASSPRQGETGELFF
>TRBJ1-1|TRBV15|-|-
TGTGCCACCAGCAGAGATCCGGGAACTGAAGCTTTCTTT
CATSRDPGTEAFF
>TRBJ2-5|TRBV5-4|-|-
TGTGCCAGCAGCTTGAGGAGGGGGGGACAAATTCAAGAGACCCAGTACTTC
CASSLRRGGQIQETQYF
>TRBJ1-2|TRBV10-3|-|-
TGTGCCATCACCCCCGGCGTCTCGGGGTACTATGGCTACACCTTC
CAITPGVSGYYGYTF
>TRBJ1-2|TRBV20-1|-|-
TGCAGTGCCAGTAATCAGGTCTATGGCTACACCTTC
CSASNQVYGYTF
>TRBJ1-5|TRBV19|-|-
TGTGCCAGTAGTATCCCAGGGATCAATCAGCCCCAGCATTTT
CASSIPGINQPQHF
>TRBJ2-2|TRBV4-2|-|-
TGTGCCAGCAGCCAAGGTGACTCGTACACCGGGGAGCTGTTTTTT
CASSQGDSYTGELFF
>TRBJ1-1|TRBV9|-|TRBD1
TGTGCCAGCAGCGTAGTAGCCCCAGGGACAGACGGTTACACTGAAGCTTTCTTT
CASSVVAPGTDGYTEAFF
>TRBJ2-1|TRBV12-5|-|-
TGTGCTAGTGGTTTGGGACGGACGGGAAACAATGAGCAGTTCTTC
CASGLGRTGNNEQFF
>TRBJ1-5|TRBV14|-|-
TGTGCCAGCAGCCAAGAAGGGGGTCAGCCCCAGCATTTT
CASSQEGGQPQHF
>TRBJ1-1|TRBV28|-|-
TGTGCCAGCAGCCCTGTCGCTTGGGGGCCAATGAACACTGAAGCTTTCTTT
CASSPVAWGPMNTEAFF
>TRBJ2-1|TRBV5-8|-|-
TGTGCCAGCACCTCAACACCCAGCTCCTACAATGAGCAGTTCTTC
CASTSTPSSYNEQFF
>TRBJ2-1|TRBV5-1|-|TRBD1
TGCGCCAGCACCCGGGACAGGAGTAACAATGAGCAGTTCTTC
CASTRDRSNNEQFF
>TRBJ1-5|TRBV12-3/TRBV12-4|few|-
TGTGCCAGCAGTTTGGACAGTAGTCAGCCCCAGCATTTT
CASSLDSSQPQHF
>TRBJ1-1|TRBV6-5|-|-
TGTGCCAGCTTCAGGACTGCTACTGAAGCTTTCTTT
CASFRTATEAFF
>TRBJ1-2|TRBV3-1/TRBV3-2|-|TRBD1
TGTGCCAGCAGCCAAAACGGACAGGGGGAAGGCTACACCTTC
CASSQNGQGEGYTF
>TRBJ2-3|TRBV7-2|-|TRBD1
TGTGCCAGCAGGGACAGGGGGGGAGATACGCAGTATTTT
CASRDRGGDTQYF
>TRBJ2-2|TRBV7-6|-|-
TGTGCCAGCAGCTTAAGACACCCCACCGGGGAGCTGTTTTTT
CASSLRHPTGELFF
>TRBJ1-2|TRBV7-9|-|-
TGTGCCAGCAGCTTAATCCAGGGGCCCCGTTATGGCTACACCTTC
CASSLIQGPRYGYTF
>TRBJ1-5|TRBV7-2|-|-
TGTGCCAGCAGCCCTGACCGGGGTCGTCAGCCCCAGCATTTT
CASSPDRGRQPQHF
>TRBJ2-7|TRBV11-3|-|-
TGTGCCAGCAGCTTAGATGGGGCCTTCGAGCAGTACTTC
CASSLDGAFEQYF
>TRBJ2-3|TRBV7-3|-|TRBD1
TGTGCCAGCAGCTACGGACAGGGGAGGACAGATACGCAGTATTTT
CASSYGQGRTDTQYF